This TCR beta chain was captured in a study of naive and memory T cell subsets. Four PCR rounds used nested alpha and beta constant region primers plus the SP2 primer. TCRdb reanalysed the 5' RACE reads using MiXCR and keeps one entry per CDR3 protein. The sample includes roughly 56,000 distinct CDR3 sequences, more than 7% of them seen just once. Deletions cut 1 base from V and 0 bases from J, with 10 bases between. This CDR3 contains 16 residues. Germline V gene sequence: CDR1 SEHNR, CDR2 FQNEAQ (reference sequence). A UMI-containing oligonucleotide was joined by 3' ligation to the TCR cDNA template.

The source of this sequence is a male donor in good health. The chain is built from TRBV7-9 and TRBJ1-3; D remains ambiguous. As DNA, the CDR3 is TGTGCCAGCAGCTTAGAGCGGCGGATCTCTGGAAACACCATATATTTT. It translates to CASSLERRISGNTIYF.